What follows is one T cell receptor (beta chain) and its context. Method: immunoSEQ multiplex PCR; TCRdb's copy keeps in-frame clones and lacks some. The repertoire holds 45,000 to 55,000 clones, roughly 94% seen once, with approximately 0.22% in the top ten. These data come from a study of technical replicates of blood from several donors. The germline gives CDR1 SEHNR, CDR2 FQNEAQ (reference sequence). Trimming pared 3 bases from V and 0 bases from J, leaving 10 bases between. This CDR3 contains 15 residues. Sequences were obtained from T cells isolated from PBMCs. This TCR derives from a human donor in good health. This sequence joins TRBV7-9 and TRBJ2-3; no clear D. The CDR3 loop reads CASSLSVPSTDTQYF. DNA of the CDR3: TGTGCCAGCAGCTTGTCGGTCCCTAGCACAGATACGCAGTATTTT.